This TCR beta chain derives from a study of blood T cell repertoires in COVID-19. Here immunoSEQ multiplex PCR was the method, and the copy in TCRdb shows in-frame clones only, minus some. This sample yields some 230,000 clones, of which more than 80% are seen a single time; more than 3% belongs to the top ten. Germline V gene sequence: CDR1 MGHRA, CDR2 YSYEKL. V shed 2 bases, J shed 7 bases, and the junction held 6 bases outside the gene matches. The CDR3 loop spans 17 amino acids. The specimen was PBMCs or T cells enriched from blood (not recorded which). The gene calls are TRBV4-1 and TRBJ2-1; TRBD2 matches 15 bases. The clonotype comes from a woman aged 18-35 years in a cohort exposed to, infected with or recovered from COVID-19 (not recorded which). The CDR3 loop is CASSQLGLAGGRNEQFF. CDR3 sequence (DNA): TGCGCCAGCAGCCAACTGGGACTAGCGGGAGGTCGGAATGAGCAGTTCTTC.